This T cell receptor beta chain was identified during a study of T cell clonality in common variable immunodeficiency. Overall study findings and caveats: TCRbeta clonality was increased in CVID versus healthy controls.

Donors gave 5 to 8 ml heparinized peripheral whole blood. Only in-frame clones appear in the TCRdb table, and some are missing; sequencing was by immunoSEQ multiplex PCR. The table lists about 52,000 clones, with no singletons. The table lists this clone with many counts. The antigen remains undetermined. The sequence runs out 3 residues before the end of the CDR3; the remainder is reconstructed from the germline J gene. CDR1 SGHDT and CDR2 YYEEEE come from the germline V gene. CDR3 length equals 15 residues. Trimming took off 0 bases at V and 2 bases at J, with 11 bases between the two ends. The TCR was taken from a person aged 18 to 70 in good health. The sample was peripheral blood mononuclear cells. The chain combines TRBV5-6 with TRBJ1-1; D is uncertain. The CDR3 bases that were read are TGTGCCAGCAGCTTGGAGAGACGGGGAAACACTGAA. Amino acid sequence: CASSLERRGNTE. The whole CDR3 sequence reads CASSLERRGNTEAFF.